The next 3 T cell receptor beta chains were all read from a single sample in a study of technical replicates of blood from a few donors. The repertoire was sequenced with immunoSEQ multiplex PCR; TCRdb's copy has only in-frame clones and lacks some. Altogether approximately 70,000 clones are present, 95% to 96% being singletons, with the ten largest covering 0.24%. Sequencing was carried out using T cells isolated from PBMCs. The receptors derive from a human donor in good health.

The CDR3 DNA is TGTGCCAGCAGTGCGAGCAGGGGGCTCGATGAGCAGTTCTTC. Its translation: CASSASRGLDEQFF. This rearrangement joins TRBV6-1 to TRBJ2-1, with 8 nucleotides matching TRBD1. The length of the CDR3 is 14 residues. V lost 4 bases and J lost 8; bases outside the gene matches: 7. Per germline, CDR1 MNHNS and CDR2 SASEGT.

This clone was counted a few times. The rearrangement links TRBV10-1 to TRBJ1-1; D gene ambiguous. Trimming cost V 4 bases and J 0 bases, with 9 bases left between them. The length of the CDR3 is 14 residues. The germline gives CDR1 WNHNN, CDR2 SYGVQD (reference sequence). CDR3 protein: CASSATRMNTEAFF. CDR3 DNA sequence: TGCGCCAGCAGTGCGACTCGGATGAACACTGAAGCTTTCTTT.

This rearrangement joins TRBV5-8 to TRBJ2-3; 9 bases map to TRBD2. The germline CDR1 and CDR2 sequences are SGHTS and YDEGEE. V dropped 3 bases and J dropped 0; count of bases not matched to a gene: 8. The CDR3 runs to 17 residues. As DNA, the CDR3 is TGTGCCAGCAGCTGGGCGCTAGCGGGGTTTAGCACAGATACGCAGTATTTT. It yields the protein CASSWALAGFSTDTQYF.